This section outlines one T cell receptor (beta chain) sequence together with its context. The sample comes from a study of blood T cell repertoires in COVID-19. Study details: There were acute and convalescent COVID-19 samples, and they came from the United States, Italy and Spain. Nucleic acid was either cDNA or gDNA, and it came from T cells, B-cell-depleted T cells, or PBMCs.

Per the authors' pipeline: Reference gene primer amplification in the assay estimated nucleated cell counts. Measured with immunoSEQ multiplex PCR; TCRdb has only the in-frame clones, and not every one. V and J calls plus clone size are reproduced from that table; the DNA served to infer D and trimming. The profile shows 150,000 to 200,000 clones, about 80% of them singletons. Unmatched junction bases numbered 6, after V lost 6 bases and J lost 4 bases. The CDR3 totals 14 residues. Germline V gives CDR1 MNHEY, CDR2 SMNVEV (reference sequence). This chain connects TRBV27 to TRBJ1-5; 7 bases agree with TRBD1. The TCR sequence derives from a human donor with acute or convalescent COVID-19. The donor label of this sample is uncertain. Sample: peripheral blood. The CDR3 here is CASSPGQVNQPQHF. The CDR3 DNA follows: TGTGCCAGCAGCCCCGGACAGGTAAATCAGCCCCAGCATTTT.